This T cell receptor (beta chain) was profiled in a study of regulatory T cells in long-lasting Graves disease. Study-level findings and limits: Only a small sample size was used, which may have cut accuracy.

The time point denotes: persistent/refractory GD, antithyroid drugs over 5 years with positive TRAb. RNA isolated from PBMCs was used to make the TCR library. In this sample, this clonotype turned up many times. Its target is not known. HTBI primers from iRepertoire and Arm-PCR of CDR3 regions yielded the TCR beta libraries. TCRdb recomputed calls from the multiplex PCR reads with MiXCR, one row per CDR3 protein. The sample includes a few hundred thousand distinct CDR3 sequences, about a quarter of them seen just once. Specimen: peripheral blood mononuclear cells (PBMCs), collected when the disease was refractory, from a patient treated with antithyroid drugs. The receptor comes from a female donor with Graves disease.

The CDR3 loop is CASGNLIYGYTF. The DNA of the CDR3 is TGTGCCAGCGGGAATCTGATCTATGGCTACACCTTC. The chain combines TRBV27 with TRBJ1-2; unclear D gene. Germline V gene lookup returns CDR1 MNHEY and CDR2 SMNVEV (reference sequence). Trimming pared 8 bases from V and 4 bases from J, leaving 11 bases between. The CDR3 totals 12 residues.